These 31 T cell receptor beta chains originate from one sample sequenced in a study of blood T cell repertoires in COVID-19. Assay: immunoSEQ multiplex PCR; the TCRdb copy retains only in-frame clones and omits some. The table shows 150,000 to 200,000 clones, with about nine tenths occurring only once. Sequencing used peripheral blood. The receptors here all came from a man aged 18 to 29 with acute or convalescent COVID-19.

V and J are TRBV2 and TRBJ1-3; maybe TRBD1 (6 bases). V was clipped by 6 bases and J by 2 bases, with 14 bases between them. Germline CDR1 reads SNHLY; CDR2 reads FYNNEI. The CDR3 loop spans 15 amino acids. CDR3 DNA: TGTGCCAGCAGATTGACAACAGGGCCTGGAAACACCATATATTTT. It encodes CASRLTTGPGNTIYF.

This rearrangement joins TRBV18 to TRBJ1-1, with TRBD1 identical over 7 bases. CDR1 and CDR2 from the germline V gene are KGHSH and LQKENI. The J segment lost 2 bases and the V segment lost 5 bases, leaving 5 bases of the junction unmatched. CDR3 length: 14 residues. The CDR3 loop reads CASSSDRSNTEAFF. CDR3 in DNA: TGTGCCAGCTCATCGGACAGGTCCAACACTGAAGCTTTCTTT.

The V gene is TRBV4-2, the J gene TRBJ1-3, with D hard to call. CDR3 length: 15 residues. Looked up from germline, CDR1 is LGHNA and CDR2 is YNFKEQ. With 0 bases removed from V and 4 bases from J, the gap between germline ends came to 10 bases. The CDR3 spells CASSQDVVAGNTIYF. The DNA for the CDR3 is TGTGCCAGCAGCCAAGATGTGGTAGCGGGAAACACCATATATTTT.

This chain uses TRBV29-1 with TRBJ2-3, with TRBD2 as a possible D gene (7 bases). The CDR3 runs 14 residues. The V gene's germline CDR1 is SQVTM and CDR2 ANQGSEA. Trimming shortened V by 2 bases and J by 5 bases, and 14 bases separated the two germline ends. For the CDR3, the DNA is TGCAGCGTTGAATGGTGGGGGGGCAGAGATACGCAGTATTTT. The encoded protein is CSVEWWGGRDTQYF.

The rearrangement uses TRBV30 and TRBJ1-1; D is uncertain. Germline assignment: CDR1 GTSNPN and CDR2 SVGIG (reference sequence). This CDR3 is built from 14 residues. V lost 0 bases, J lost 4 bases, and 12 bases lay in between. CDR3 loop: CAWSVGVTGTEAFF. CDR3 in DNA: TGTGCCTGGAGTGTCGGGGTTACCGGCACTGAAGCTTTCTTT.

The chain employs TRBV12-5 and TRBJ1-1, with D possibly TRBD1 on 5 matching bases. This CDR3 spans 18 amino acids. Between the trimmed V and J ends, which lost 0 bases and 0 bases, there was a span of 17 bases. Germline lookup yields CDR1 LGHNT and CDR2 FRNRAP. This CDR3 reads CASGLVLGGAPVNTEAFF. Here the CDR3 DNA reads TGTGCTAGTGGTTTGGTACTTGGTGGGGCTCCGGTGAACACTGAAGCTTTCTTT.

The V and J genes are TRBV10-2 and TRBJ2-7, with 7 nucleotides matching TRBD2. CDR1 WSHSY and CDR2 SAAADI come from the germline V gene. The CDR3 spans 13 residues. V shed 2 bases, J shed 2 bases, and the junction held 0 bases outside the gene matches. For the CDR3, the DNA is TGCGCCAGCAGTGAGCTAGCGGCCTACGAGCAGTACTTC. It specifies CASSELAAYEQYF.

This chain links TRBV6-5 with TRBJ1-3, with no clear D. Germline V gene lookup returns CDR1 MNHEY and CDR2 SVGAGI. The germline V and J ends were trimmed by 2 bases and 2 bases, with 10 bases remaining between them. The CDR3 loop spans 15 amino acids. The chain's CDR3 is CASSYEMGPGNTIYF. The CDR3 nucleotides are TGTGCCAGCAGTTACGAGATGGGCCCTGGAAACACCATATATTTT.

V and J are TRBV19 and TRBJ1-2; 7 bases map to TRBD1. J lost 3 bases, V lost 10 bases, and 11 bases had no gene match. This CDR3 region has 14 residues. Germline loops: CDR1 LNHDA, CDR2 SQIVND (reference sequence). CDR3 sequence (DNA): TGTGCCACTCTAAACAGGGGAAAGGACTATGGCTACACCTTC. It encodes CATLNRGKDYGYTF.

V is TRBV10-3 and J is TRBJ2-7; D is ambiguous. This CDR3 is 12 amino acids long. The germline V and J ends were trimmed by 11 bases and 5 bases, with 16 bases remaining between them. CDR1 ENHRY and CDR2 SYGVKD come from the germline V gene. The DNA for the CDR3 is TGTGCCGTGAAAGCGTTTTCCGACGAGCAGTACTTC. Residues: CAVKAFSDEQYF.

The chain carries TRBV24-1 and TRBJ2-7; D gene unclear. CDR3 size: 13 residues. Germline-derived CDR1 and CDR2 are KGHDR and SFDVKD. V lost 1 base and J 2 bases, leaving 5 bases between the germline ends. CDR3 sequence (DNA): TGTGCCACCAGTGATTTCTATGCCTACGAGCAGTACTTC. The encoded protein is CATSDFYAYEQYF.

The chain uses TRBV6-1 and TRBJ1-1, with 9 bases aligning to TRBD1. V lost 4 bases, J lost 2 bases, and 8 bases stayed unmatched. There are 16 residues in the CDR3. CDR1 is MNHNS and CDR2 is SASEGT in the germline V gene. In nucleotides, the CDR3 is TGTGCCAGCAGTGCAAGACAGGGGGTAGGAAACACTGAAGCTTTCTTT. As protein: CASSARQGVGNTEAFF.

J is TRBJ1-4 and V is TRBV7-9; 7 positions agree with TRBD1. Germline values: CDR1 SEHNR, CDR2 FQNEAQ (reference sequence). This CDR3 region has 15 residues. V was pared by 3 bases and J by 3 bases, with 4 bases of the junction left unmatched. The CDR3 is CASSFYTGANEKLFF. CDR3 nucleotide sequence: TGTGCCAGCAGCTTTTATACAGGGGCTAATGAAAAACTGTTTTTT. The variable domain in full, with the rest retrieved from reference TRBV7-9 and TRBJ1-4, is DTGVSQNPRHKITKRGQNVTFRCDPISEHNRLYWYRQTLGQGPEFLTYFQNEAQLEKSRLLSDRFSAERPKGSFSTLEIQRTEQGDSAMYLCASSFYTGANEKLFFGSGTQLSVL.

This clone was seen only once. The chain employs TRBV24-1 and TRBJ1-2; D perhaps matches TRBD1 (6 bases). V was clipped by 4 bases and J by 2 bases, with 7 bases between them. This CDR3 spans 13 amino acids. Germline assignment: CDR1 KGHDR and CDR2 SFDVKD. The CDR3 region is CATSEGANYGYTF. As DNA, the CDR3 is TGTGCCACCAGTGAGGGGGCCAACTATGGCTACACCTTC.

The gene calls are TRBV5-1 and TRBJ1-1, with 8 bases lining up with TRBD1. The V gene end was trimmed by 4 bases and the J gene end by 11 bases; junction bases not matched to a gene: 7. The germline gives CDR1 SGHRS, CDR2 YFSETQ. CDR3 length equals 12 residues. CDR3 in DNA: TGCGCCAGCAGCCAGTCGACAGGGGCGGCTTTCTTT. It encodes CASSQSTGAAFF.

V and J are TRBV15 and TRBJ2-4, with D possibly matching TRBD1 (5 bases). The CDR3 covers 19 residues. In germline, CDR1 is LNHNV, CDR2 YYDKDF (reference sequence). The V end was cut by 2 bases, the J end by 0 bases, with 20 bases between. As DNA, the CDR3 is TGTGCCACCAGCAGACTGATCCCGACAGACCACCTAGCCAAAAACATTCAGTACTTC. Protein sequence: CATSRLIPTDHLAKNIQYF.

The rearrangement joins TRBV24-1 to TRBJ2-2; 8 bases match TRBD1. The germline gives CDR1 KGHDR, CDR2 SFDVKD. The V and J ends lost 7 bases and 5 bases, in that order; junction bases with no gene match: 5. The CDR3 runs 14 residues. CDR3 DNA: TGTGCCACCAGAATGACAGGGGATACCGGGGAGCTGTTTTTT. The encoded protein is CATRMTGDTGELFF.

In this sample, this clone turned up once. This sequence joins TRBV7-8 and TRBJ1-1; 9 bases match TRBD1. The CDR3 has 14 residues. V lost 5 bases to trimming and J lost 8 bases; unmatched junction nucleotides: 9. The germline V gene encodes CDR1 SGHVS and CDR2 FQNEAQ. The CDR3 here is CASSPRDRDEEAFF. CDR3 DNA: TGTGCCAGCAGCCCGCGGGACAGGGATGAGGAAGCTTTCTTT.

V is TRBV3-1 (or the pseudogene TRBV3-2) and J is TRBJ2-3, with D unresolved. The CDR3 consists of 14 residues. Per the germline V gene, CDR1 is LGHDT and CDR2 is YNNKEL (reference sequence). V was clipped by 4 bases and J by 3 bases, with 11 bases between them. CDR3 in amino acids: CASSPQSSTDTQYF. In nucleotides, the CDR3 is TGTGCCAGCAGCCCTCAGTCTTCAACAGATACGCAGTATTTT.

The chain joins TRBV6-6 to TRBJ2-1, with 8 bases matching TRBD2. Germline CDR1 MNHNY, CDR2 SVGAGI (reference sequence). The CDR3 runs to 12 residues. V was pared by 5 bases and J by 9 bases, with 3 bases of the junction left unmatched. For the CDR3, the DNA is TGTGCCAGCAGTGGTGCGGGGGGTGAGCAGTTCTTC. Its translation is CASSGAGGEQFF.

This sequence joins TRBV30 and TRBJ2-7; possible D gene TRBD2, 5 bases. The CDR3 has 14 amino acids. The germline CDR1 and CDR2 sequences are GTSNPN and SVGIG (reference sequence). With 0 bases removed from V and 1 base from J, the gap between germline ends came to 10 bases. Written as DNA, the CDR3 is TGTGCCTGGAGTGTACGCTCGGGGTCCTACGAGCAGTACTTC. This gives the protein CAWSVRSGSYEQYF.

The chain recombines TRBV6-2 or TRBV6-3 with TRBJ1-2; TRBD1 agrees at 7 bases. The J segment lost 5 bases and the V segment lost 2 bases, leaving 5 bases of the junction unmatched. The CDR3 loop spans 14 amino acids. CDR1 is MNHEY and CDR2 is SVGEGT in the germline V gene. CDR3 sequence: CASSYPGQHYGYTF. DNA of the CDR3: TGTGCCAGCAGTTACCCGGGACAGCATTATGGCTACACCTTC.

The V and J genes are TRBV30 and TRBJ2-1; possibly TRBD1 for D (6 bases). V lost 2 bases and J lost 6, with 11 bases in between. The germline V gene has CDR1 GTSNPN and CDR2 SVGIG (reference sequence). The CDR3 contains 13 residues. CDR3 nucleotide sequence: TGTGCCTGGAGTCAGGGGTTCGGCAATGAGCAGTTCTTC. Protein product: CAWSQGFGNEQFF.

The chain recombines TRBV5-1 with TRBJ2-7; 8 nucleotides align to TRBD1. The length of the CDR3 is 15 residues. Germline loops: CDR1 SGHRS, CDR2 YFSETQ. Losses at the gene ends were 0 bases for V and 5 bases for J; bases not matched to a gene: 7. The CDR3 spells CASSLEQGESHEQYF. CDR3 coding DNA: TGCGCCAGCAGCTTGGAACAGGGGGAGTCCCACGAGCAGTACTTC. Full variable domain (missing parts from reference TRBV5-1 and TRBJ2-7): KAGVTQTPRYLIKTRGQQVTLSCSPISGHRSVSWYQQTPGQGLQFLFEYFSETQRNKGNFPGRFSGRQFSNSRSEMNVSTLELGDSALYLCASSLEQGESHEQYFGPGTRLTVT.

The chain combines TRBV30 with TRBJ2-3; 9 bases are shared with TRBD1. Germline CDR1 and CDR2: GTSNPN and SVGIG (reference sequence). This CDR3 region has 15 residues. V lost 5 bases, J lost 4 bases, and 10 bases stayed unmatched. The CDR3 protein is CAWGGGQGQPDTQYF. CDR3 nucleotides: TGTGCCTGGGGTGGGGGACAGGGTCAGCCAGATACGCAGTATTTT.

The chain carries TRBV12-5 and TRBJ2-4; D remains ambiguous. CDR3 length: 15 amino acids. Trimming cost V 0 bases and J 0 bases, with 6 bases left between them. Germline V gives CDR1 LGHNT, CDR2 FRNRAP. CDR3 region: CASGLVHVAKNIQYF. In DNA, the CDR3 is TGTGCTAGTGGTTTGGTACATGTAGCCAAAAACATTCAGTACTTC.

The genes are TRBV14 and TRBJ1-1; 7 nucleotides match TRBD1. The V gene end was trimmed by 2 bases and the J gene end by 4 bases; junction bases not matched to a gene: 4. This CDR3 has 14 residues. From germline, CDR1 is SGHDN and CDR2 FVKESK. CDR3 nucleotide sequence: TGTGCCAGCAGCCAATCGACAGGGTTCACTGAAGCTTTCTTT. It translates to CASSQSTGFTEAFF.

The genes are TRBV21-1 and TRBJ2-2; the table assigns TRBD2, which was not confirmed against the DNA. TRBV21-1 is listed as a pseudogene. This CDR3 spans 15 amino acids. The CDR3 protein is CASSKVPAGTGELFF. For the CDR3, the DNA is TGTGCCAGCAGCAAAGTTCCCGCCGGTACCGGGGAGCTGTTTTTT.

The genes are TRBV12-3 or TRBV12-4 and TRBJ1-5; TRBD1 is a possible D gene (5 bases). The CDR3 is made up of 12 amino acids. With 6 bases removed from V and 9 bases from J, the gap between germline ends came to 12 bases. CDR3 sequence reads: CASRKGSRPQHF. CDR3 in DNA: TGTGCCAGCAGAAAGGGGTCGCGGCCCCAGCATTTT.

CDR3 sequence reads: CASSLEFSGGANSGELFF. As DNA, the CDR3 is TGTGCCAGCAGCTTAGAGTTCTCTGGGGGGGCGAATTCCGGGGAGCTGTTTTTT. The V and J genes are TRBV7-8 and TRBJ2-2; perhaps TRBD2 as D (7 bases). V was shortened by 1 base and J by 6 bases, with 21 bases between the two germline ends. Germline CDR1 SGHVS, CDR2 FQNEAQ. The CDR3 sequence is 18 residues long.

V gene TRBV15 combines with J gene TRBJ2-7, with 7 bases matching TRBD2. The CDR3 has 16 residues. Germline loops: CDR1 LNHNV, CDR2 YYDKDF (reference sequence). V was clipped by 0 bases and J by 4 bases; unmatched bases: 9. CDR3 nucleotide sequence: TGTGCCACCAGCAGAGATCTCCCAGCGGGGAGGTACGAGCAGTACTTC. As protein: CATSRDLPAGRYEQYF.